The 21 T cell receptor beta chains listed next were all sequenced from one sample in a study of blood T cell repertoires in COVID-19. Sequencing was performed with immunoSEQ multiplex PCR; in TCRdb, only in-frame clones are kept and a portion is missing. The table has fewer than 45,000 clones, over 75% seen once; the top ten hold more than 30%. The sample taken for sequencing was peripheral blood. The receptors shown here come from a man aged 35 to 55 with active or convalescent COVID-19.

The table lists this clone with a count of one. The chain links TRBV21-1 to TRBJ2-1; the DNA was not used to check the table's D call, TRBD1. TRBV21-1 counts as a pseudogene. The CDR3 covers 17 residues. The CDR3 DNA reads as TGTGCCAGCACCCTCCCCCCCGGGACAGGGGAATACAATGAGCAGTTCTTC. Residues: CASTLPPGTGEYNEQFF.

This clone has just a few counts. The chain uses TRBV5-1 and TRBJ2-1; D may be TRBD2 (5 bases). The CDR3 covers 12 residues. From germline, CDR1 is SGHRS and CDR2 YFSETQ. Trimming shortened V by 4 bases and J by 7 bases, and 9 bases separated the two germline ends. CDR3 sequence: CASSPGWNEQFF. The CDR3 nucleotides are TGCGCCAGCAGCCCGGGATGGAATGAGCAGTTCTTC.

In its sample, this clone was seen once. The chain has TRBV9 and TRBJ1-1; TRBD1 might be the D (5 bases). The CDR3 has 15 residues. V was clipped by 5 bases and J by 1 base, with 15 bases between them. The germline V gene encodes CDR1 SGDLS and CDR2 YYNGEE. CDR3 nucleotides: TGTGCCAGCAGTGTGGGAGGGGCTGGGAACACTGAAGCTTTCTTT. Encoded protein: CASSVGGAGNTEAFF.

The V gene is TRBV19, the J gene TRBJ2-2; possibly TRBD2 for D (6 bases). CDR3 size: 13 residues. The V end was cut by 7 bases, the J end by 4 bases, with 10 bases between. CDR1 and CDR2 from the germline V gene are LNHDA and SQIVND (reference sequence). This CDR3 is CASTMGGTGELFF. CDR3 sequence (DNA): TGTGCCAGTACCATGGGGGGCACCGGGGAGCTGTTTTTT.

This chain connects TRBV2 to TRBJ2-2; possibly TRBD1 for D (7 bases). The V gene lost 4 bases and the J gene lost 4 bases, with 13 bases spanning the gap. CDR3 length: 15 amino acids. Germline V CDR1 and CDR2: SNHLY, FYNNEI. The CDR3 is CASSGAGGGTGELFF. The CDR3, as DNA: TGTGCCAGCAGTGGGGCAGGGGGAGGCACCGGGGAGCTGTTTTTT.

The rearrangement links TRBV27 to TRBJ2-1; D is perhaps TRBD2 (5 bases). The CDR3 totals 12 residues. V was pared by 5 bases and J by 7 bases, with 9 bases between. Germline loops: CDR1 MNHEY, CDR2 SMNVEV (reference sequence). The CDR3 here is CASSRTGNEQFF. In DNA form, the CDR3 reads TGTGCCAGCAGTCGGACGGGGAATGAGCAGTTCTTC.

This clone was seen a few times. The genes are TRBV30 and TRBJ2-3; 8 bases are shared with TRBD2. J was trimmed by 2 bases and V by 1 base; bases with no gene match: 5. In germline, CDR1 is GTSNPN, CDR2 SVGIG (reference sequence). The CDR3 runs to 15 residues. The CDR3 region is CAWSGSGRLTDTQYF. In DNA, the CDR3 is TGTGCCTGGAGTGGCAGCGGGAGACTCACAGATACGCAGTATTTT.

In DNA form, the CDR3 reads TGTGCCAGTAGTAAAGACCTACAGGGGGCTACCCTCATCGGGGAGCTGTTTTTT. The encoded protein is CASSKDLQGATLIGELFF. The V and J genes are TRBV19 and TRBJ2-2; 9 bases map to TRBD1. The CDR3 is 18 amino acids. Germline CDR1 and CDR2: LNHDA and SQIVND (reference sequence). Trimming took 4 bases from V and 7 from J; bases not matched to a gene: 16.

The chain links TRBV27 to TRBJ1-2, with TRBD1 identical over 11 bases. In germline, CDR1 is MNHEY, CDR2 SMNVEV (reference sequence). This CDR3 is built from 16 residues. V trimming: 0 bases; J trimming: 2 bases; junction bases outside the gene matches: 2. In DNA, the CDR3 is TGTGCCAGCAGTTTATCTTGGACAGGGGGCAACTATGGCTACACCTTC. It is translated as CASSLSWTGGNYGYTF.

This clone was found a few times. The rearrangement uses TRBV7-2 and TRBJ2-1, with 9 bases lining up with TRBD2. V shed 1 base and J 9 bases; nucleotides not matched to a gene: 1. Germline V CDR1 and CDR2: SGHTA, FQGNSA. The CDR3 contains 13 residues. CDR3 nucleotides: TGTGCCAGCAGCTTAGAAGCGGGAGGTGAGCAGTTCTTC. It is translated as CASSLEAGGEQFF.

The CDR3: CASSLAGYGTDTQYF. DNA of the CDR3: TGTGCCAGCAGCTTGGCCGGGTACGGCACAGATACGCAGTATTTT. The V and J genes are TRBV7-2 and TRBJ2-3; D is undetermined. Germline V gene sequence: CDR1 SGHTA, CDR2 FQGNSA. The V and J ends lost 3 bases and 1 base respectively, with 11 bases between them. The CDR3 has 15 amino acids. Together with reference TRBV7-2 and TRBJ2-3, the CDR3 gives the full variable domain: GAGVSQSPSNKVTEKGKDVELRCDPISGHTALYWYRQSLGQGLEFLIYFQGNSAPDKSGLPSDRFSAERTGGSVSTLTIQRTQQEDSAVYLCASSLAGYGTDTQYFGPGTRLTVL.

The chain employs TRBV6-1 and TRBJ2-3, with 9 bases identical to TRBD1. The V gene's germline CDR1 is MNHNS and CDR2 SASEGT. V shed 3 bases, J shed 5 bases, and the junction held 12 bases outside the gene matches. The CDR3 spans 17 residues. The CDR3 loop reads CASSDLHNRGREDTQYF. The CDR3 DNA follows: TGTGCCAGCAGTGATCTTCATAACAGGGGGCGAGAAGATACGCAGTATTTT.

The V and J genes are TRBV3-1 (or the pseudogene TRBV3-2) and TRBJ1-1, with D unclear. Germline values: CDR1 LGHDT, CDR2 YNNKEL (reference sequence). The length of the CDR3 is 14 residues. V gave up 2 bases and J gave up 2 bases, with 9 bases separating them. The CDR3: CASSQFDTNTEAFF. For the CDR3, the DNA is TGTGCCAGCAGCCAATTCGACACCAACACTGAAGCTTTCTTT.

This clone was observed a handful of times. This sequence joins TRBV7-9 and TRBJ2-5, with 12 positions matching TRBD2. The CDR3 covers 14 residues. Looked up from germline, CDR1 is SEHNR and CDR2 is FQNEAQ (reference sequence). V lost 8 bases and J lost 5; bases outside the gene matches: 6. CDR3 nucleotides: TGTGCCAGCTCTAGCGGGAGGGGTTTGGAGACCCAGTACTTC. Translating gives CASSSGRGLETQYF.

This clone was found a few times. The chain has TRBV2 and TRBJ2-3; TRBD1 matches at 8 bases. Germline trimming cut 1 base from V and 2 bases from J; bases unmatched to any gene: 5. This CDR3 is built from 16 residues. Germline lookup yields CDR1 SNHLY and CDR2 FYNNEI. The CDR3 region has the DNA TGTGCCAGCAGTGAAGGCGGGACAGGCCTCACAGATACGCAGTATTTT. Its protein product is CASSEGGTGLTDTQYF.

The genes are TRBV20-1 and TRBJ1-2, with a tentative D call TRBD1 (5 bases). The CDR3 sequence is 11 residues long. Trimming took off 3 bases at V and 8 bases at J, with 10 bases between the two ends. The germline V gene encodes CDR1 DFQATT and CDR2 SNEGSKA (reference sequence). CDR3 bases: TGCAGTGCTAGTGGGGCAGACGGCTACACCTTC. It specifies CSASGADGYTF.

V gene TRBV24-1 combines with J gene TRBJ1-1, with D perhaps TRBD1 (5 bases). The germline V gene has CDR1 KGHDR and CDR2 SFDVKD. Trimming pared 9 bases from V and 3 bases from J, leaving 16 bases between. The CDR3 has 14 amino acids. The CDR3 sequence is CATAPWGRDTEAFF. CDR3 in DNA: TGTGCCACCGCCCCCTGGGGCAGGGACACTGAAGCTTTCTTT.

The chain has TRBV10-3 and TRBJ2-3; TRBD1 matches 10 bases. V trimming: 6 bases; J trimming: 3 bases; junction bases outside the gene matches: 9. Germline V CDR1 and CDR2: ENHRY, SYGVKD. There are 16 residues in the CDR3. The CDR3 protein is CAIRGQGYLETDTQYF. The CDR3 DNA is TGTGCCATCAGGGGACAGGGGTACCTAGAGACAGATACGCAGTATTTT.

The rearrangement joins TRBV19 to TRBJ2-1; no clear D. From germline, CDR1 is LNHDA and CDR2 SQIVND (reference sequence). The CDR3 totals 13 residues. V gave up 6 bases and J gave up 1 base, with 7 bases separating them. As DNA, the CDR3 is TGTGCCAGTAGAGAGGTGTCCTACAATGAGCAGTTCTTC. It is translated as CASREVSYNEQFF. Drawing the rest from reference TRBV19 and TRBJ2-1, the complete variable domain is DGGITQSPKYLFRKEGQNVTLSCEQNLNHDAMYWYRQDPGQGLRLIYYSQIVNDFQKGDIAEGYSVSREKKESFPLTVTSAQKNPTAFYLCASREVSYNEQFFGPGTRLTVL.

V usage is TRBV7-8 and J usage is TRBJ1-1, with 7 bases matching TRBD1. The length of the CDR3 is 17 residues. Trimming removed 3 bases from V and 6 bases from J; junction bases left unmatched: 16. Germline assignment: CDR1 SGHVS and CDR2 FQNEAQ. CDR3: CASSFGTASIGRAEAFF. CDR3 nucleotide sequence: TGTGCCAGCAGCTTTGGGACAGCTAGCATTGGACGGGCTGAAGCTTTCTTT. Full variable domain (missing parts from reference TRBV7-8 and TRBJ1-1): GAGVSQSPRYKVAKRGQDVALRCDPISGHVSLFWYQQALGQGPEFLTYFQNEAQLDKSGLPSDRFFAERPEGSVSTLKIQRTQQEDSAVYLCASSFGTASIGRAEAFFGQGTRLTVV.

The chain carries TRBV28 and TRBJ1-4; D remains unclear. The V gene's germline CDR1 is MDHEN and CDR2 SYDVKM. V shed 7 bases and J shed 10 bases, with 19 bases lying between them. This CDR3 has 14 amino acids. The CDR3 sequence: CASNPSGSSGKLFF. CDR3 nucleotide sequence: TGTGCCAGCAATCCGTCTGGTTCTTCGGGAAAACTGTTTTTT.